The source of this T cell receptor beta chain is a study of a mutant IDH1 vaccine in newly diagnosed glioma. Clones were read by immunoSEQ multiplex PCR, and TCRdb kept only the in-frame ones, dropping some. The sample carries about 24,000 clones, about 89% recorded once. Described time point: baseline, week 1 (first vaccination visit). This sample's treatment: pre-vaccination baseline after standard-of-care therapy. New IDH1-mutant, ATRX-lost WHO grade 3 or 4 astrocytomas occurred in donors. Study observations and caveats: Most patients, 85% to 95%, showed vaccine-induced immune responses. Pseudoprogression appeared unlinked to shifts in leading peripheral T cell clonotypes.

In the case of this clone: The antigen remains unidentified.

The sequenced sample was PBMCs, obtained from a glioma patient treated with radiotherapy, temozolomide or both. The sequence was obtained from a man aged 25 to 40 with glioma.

The CDR3 DNA sequence: TGTGCCAGCAGTGGGACCGGGACAGGGGACACTGAAGCTTTCTTT. It translates to CASSGTGTGDTEAFF. The chain combines TRBV6-1 with TRBJ1-1; 10 nucleotides align to TRBD1. CDR1 and CDR2 from the germline V gene are MNHNS and SASEGT. This CDR3 region has 15 residues. J gave up 3 bases and V 4 bases, and 5 bases lay outside the gene matches.